The 18 T cell receptor beta chains presented below share a single source sample, sequenced in a study of CD8 T cells in ankylosing spondylitis. TCRdb itself ran the 5' RACE reads through MiXCR, one entry per CDR3 protein. The sample lists 200,000 to 250,000 distinct CDR3 sequences, about 10% occurring once. Sequencing input: blood, either unsorted or a sorted T cell fraction (not recorded which). The receptor set was obtained from a male donor with ankylosing spondylitis or in good health (not recorded which).

This clonotype has at least ten counts. This chain links TRBV5-1 with TRBJ1-1, with D hard to call. This CDR3 spans 15 amino acids. Looked up from germline, CDR1 is SGHRS and CDR2 is YFSETQ. Trimming removed 0 bases at V and 3 bases at J, with 12 bases between. The CDR3 DNA follows: TGCGCCAGCAGCTTGGGAACAAACCCTCACACTGAAGCTTTCTTT. It is translated as CASSLGTNPHTEAFF.

This clonotype has a handful of counts. V usage is TRBV11-2 and J usage is TRBJ1-3; D ambiguous. Germline CDR1 reads SGHAT; CDR2 reads FQNNGV. V lost 3 bases and J lost 1, with 4 bases in between. This CDR3 is built from 13 residues. DNA of the CDR3: TGTGCCAGCAGCTTTAGTTCTGGAAACACCATATATTTT. This codes for CASSFSSGNTIYF.

This clonotype was observed a few times. The chain recombines TRBV2 with TRBJ1-5, with 8 bases aligning to TRBD1. The CDR3 totals 16 residues. J gave up 1 base and V 3 bases, and 5 bases lay outside the gene matches. CDR1 SNHLY and CDR2 FYNNEI come from the germline V gene. The CDR3 nucleotides read TGTGCCAGCAGTGAGCAGGGGGCGACGAGCAATCAGCCCCAGCATTTT. It is translated as CASSEQGATSNQPQHF.

The chain has TRBV3-1 and TRBJ2-5, with 9 bases lining up with TRBD2. The CDR3 runs 16 residues. V shed 1 base, J shed 1 base, and the junction held 4 bases outside the gene matches. The germline CDR1 and CDR2 sequences are LGHDT and YNNKEL (reference sequence). Written as DNA, the CDR3 is TGTGCCAGCAGCCAAGGTCGAGCGGGGGGCCAAGAGACCCAGTACTTC. The encoded protein is CASSQGRAGGQETQYF.

There are many counts of this clonotype. The chain carries TRBV24-1 and TRBJ2-5; D ambiguous. Trimming stripped 2 bases from V and 5 bases from J, with 14 bases between. The length of the CDR3 is 15 residues. Germline assignment: CDR1 KGHDR and CDR2 SFDVKD. The CDR3: CATSDSDTRRETQYF. CDR3 bases: TGTGCCACCAGTGATTCAGACACGAGACGTGAGACCCAGTACTTC.

The sample holds a few counts of this clonotype. This sequence joins TRBV7-9 and TRBJ2-7; TRBD1 matches at 9 bases. CDR1 SEHNR and CDR2 FQNEAQ come from the germline V gene (reference sequence). Unmatched junction bases numbered 8, after V lost 4 bases and J lost 4 bases. This CDR3 contains 15 residues. The CDR3 sequence: CASSSSGQGSYEQYF. As DNA, the CDR3 is TGTGCCAGCAGCTCGTCGGGACAGGGTTCTTACGAGCAGTACTTC.

This clonotype appeared many times. The rearrangement links TRBV5-1 to TRBJ2-3; 8 positions agree with TRBD2. The J segment lost 0 bases and the V segment lost 7 bases, leaving 13 bases of the junction unmatched. Germline CDR1 reads SGHRS; CDR2 reads YFSETQ. This CDR3 has 17 residues. The CDR3 nucleotides read TGCGCCAGCCGCCCCCTTGCGGGGGGCCCTAGCACAGATACGCAGTATTTT. As protein: CASRPLAGGPSTDTQYF.

This clonotype was detected a few times. This rearrangement joins TRBV28 to TRBJ2-6; unclear D gene. The CDR3 contains 16 residues. Per the germline V gene, CDR1 is MDHEN and CDR2 is SYDVKM. The V gene lost 3 bases and the J gene lost 0 bases, with 9 bases spanning the gap. The CDR3 DNA follows: TGTGCCAGCAGTTTTGGGTTTTCCTCTGGGGCCAACGTCCTGACTTTC. The encoded protein is CASSFGFSSGANVLTF.

This clonotype appeared a few times. The V and J genes are TRBV4-1 and TRBJ2-2; no reliable D call. CDR3 length: 16 residues. Germline lookup yields CDR1 MGHRA and CDR2 YSYEKL. V was trimmed by 0 bases and J by 6 bases, leaving 14 bases between them. The CDR3 coding sequence is TGCGCCAGCAGCCAAGATCGGTCGCGGCTCGCCGGGGAGCTGTTTTTT. Protein sequence: CASSQDRSRLAGELFF.

This clonotype has at least ten counts. The chain recombines TRBV5-1 with TRBJ2-1, with D uncertain. This CDR3 spans 14 amino acids. Germline assignment: CDR1 SGHRS and CDR2 YFSETQ. V dropped 2 bases and J dropped 6 bases, with 12 bases sitting between them. The CDR3 DNA is TGCGCCAGCAGCTTTGGGCCCAACGCCAATGAGCAGTTCTTC. This translates into CASSFGPNANEQFF.

This clonotype turned up a few times. The rearrangement joins TRBV27 to TRBJ2-2; TRBD2 aligns across 15 bases. The germline V gene has CDR1 MNHEY and CDR2 SMNVEV (reference sequence). This CDR3 region has 19 residues. The V segment lost 8 bases and the J segment 1 base; nucleotides outside the gene matches: 11. The DNA of the CDR3 is TGTGCCAGCCGGACTAGCGGGAGGGCCAAGACCCAGAACACCGGGGAGCTGTTTTTT. It is translated as CASRTSGRAKTQNTGELFF.

There are many counts of this clonotype. The V call is TRBV28, the J call TRBJ1-4; no clear D gene. From germline, CDR1 is MDHEN and CDR2 SYDVKM. The CDR3 length is 11 residues. V was shortened by 2 bases and J by 7 bases, with 2 bases between the two germline ends. This CDR3 is CASSLSEKLFF. The CDR3 nucleotides read TGTGCCAGCAGTTTAAGTGAAAAACTGTTTTTT. The full variable domain, rest sourced from reference TRBV28 and TRBJ1-4, is DVKVTQSSRYLVKRTGEKVFLECVQDMDHENMFWYRQDPGLGLRLIYFSYDVKMKEKGDIPEGYSVSREKKERFSLILESASTNQTSMYLCASSLSEKLFFGSGTQLSVL.

This clonotype was counted at least ten times. The J gene is TRBJ2-1, the V gene TRBV20-1; 11 bases map to TRBD2. The J segment lost 2 bases and the V segment lost 0 bases, leaving 0 bases of the junction unmatched. The germline V gene has CDR1 DFQATT and CDR2 SNEGSKA (reference sequence). The CDR3 loop spans 15 amino acids. The CDR3: CSARELAGAYNEQFF. CDR3 bases: TGCAGTGCTAGAGAACTAGCGGGAGCCTACAATGAGCAGTTCTTC.

This clonotype was counted ten times or more. The chain carries TRBV6-1 and TRBJ2-1; 13 bases agree with TRBD2. The CDR3 is 16 residues long. The junction had 7 bases not matched to a gene; V was cut back by 6 bases and J by 5 bases. In germline, CDR1 is MNHNS, CDR2 SASEGT. CDR3 DNA: TGTGCCAGCAGCCTCGTTGGACTAGCGGGAGACAATGAGCAGTTCTTC. Residues: CASSLVGLAGDNEQFF.

V gene TRBV10-3 combines with J gene TRBJ1-1; 9 bases align to TRBD1. Looked up from germline, CDR1 is ENHRY and CDR2 is SYGVKD. CDR3 size: 15 residues. After removal of 10 bases from V and 5 bases from J, the junction contained 14 bases not matched to a gene. The DNA of the CDR3 is TGTGCCACCTCGGCCGAGGACAGGGGACGAACTGAAGCTTTCTTT. It yields the protein CATSAEDRGRTEAFF.

This clonotype was recorded many times. The V call is TRBV3-1, the J call TRBJ2-3; D is perhaps TRBD1 or TRBD2 (5 bases each). Germline V CDR1 and CDR2: LGHDT, YNNKEL (reference sequence). The CDR3 runs to 15 residues. Trimming took off 2 bases at V and 2 bases at J, with 11 bases between the two ends. CDR3 nucleotides: TGTGCCAGCAGCCAAACCGGGACCTCCACAGATACGCAGTATTTT. Its translation: CASSQTGTSTDTQYF.

The chain couples TRBV5-1 to TRBJ2-5; D may be TRBD2 (6 bases). CDR1 SGHRS and CDR2 YFSETQ come from the germline V gene. CDR3 length equals 15 residues. V lost 4 bases to trimming and J lost 2 bases, with 15 bases between them. Written as DNA, the CDR3 is TGCGCCAGCAGCGTCCAACGGGGGTTGCAAGAGACCCAGTACTTC. Amino acid sequence: CASSVQRGLQETQYF.

This clonotype appeared many times. The V gene is TRBV24-1, the J gene TRBJ2-3; no clear D. The germline V gene has CDR1 KGHDR and CDR2 SFDVKD. Trimming left V 5 bases short and J 5 bases short, with 10 bases between. The CDR3 length is 13 residues. CDR3 residues: CATSVPRGDTQYF. The CDR3 DNA sequence: TGTGCCACCAGTGTTCCTCGAGGAGATACGCAGTATTTT.